The 22 T cell receptor beta chains presented below share a single source sample, sequenced in a study of T cells in Graves' hyperthyroidism and ophthalmopathy. TCR beta CDR3 regions were amplified from RNA transcripts. A set of HTBI primers served as the primers for a first-round RT-PCR of the TCR CDR3. TCRdb reprocessed the multiplex PCR reads with MiXCR, giving one entry per CDR3 protein. The profile shows under 400,000 distinct CDR3 sequences, roughly 25% of them singletons. The sequenced sample was blood. These receptors originate from a man between 45 and 60 years old with Graves' hyperthyroidism.

This clonotype was counted between two and nine times. A clone one base away is much larger, so this may be a read error. The chain links TRBV12-3 or TRBV12-4 to TRBJ2-5; D uncertain. The length of the CDR3 is 15 residues. The V end lost 5 bases, the J end lost 2 bases, and 15 bases lay between the germline ends. The CDR3 spells CASSGSGIEQETQYF. The CDR3 DNA reads TGTGCCAGCAGTGGATCTGGGATAGAGCAAGAGACCCAGTACTTC.

This clonotype appeared many times. J is TRBJ2-1 and V is TRBV7-3; D is possibly TRBD2 (5 bases). Trimming left V 5 bases short and J 6 bases short, with 11 bases between. The CDR3 runs 13 residues. Germline loops: CDR1 SGHTA, CDR2 FQGTGA. CDR3 sequence: CASSRILGNEQFF. The CDR3 bases are TGTGCCAGCAGCCGCATACTAGGCAATGAGCAGTTCTTC.

V gene TRBV4-1 combines with J gene TRBJ2-3; either TRBD1 or TRBD2 may supply D (6 bases each). Per the germline V gene, CDR1 is MGHRA and CDR2 is YSYEKL. Trimming took off 0 bases at V and 13 bases at J, with 14 bases between the two ends. This CDR3 region has 13 residues. The CDR3 DNA sequence: TGCGCCAGCAGCCAAGATGGTGTAGGGGGGAAGTATTTT. Translation gives CASSQDGVGGKYF.

The sample holds a few counts of this clonotype. The genes are TRBV10-1 and TRBJ2-3; 10 bases are a match to TRBD2. In germline, CDR1 is WNHNN, CDR2 SYGVQD (reference sequence). Trimming removed 3 bases from V and 3 bases from J; junction bases left unmatched: 9. The CDR3 has 17 residues. CDR3 DNA: TGCGCCAGCAGTGACGATGTAATTAGCGGGAGGACAGATACGCAGTATTTT. Amino acids: CASSDDVISGRTDTQYF.

This clonotype was found a few times. The chain combines TRBV6-1 with TRBJ1-1; 9 bases fit TRBD1. The CDR3 runs 17 residues. With 5 bases clipped from V and 7 bases from J, the junction kept 17 bases outside the gene matches. Germline V gives CDR1 MNHNS, CDR2 SASEGT. CDR3 nucleotide sequence: TGTGCCAGCAGTTCTCAGTTCATACAGGGGGCGCGCCGTGAAGCTTTCTTT. Protein sequence: CASSSQFIQGARREAFF.

This clonotype was picked up one time. A much larger clone sits a single nucleotide away, making a read error possible. CDR3 sequence: CASSEWTGGGETQYF. Written as DNA, the CDR3 is TGTGCCAGCAGTGAATGGACGGGAGGGGGTGAGACCCAGTACTTC. The chain uses TRBV2 and TRBJ2-5, with 8 nucleotides matching TRBD2. The CDR3 length is 15 residues. The trim removed 2 bases at V and 5 bases at J, leaving 7 bases unmatched. Looked up from germline, CDR1 is SNHLY and CDR2 is FYNNEI.

This clonotype came up a few times. CDR3 in amino acids: CSAQRVAGGLNEQFF. Here the CDR3 DNA reads TGCAGTGCCCAGAGGGTTGCGGGAGGGCTGAATGAGCAGTTCTTC. The V gene is TRBV20-1, the J gene TRBJ2-1; 9 bases are shared with TRBD2. The CDR3 contains 15 residues. The trim removed 6 bases at V and 7 bases at J, leaving 13 bases unmatched. CDR1 is DFQATT, CDR2 SNEGSKA, per germline (reference sequence).

For this clonotype: A much larger clone lies one base from this, so it may be a read error. The J gene is TRBJ2-1, the V gene TRBV7-2; D may be TRBD1 or TRBD2 (5 bases each). CDR1 and CDR2 from the germline V gene are SGHTA and FQGNSA. V shed 4 bases and J shed 0 bases, with 19 bases lying between them. The CDR3 runs 18 residues. The CDR3 DNA reads as TGTGCCAGCAGCTCCGGGGCCAGAGACGCTAGCTCCTACAATGAGCAGTTCTTC. Protein: CASSSGARDASSYNEQFF. Full variable domain (remainder filled in from reference TRBV7-2 and TRBJ2-1): GAGVSQSPSNKVTEKGKDVELRCDPISGHTALYWYRQSLGQGLEFLIYFQGNSAPDKSGLPSDRFSAERTGGSVSTLTIQRTQQEDSAVYLCASSSGARDASSYNEQFFGPGTRLTVL.

This clonotype has a handful of counts. The V gene is TRBV20-1, the J gene TRBJ2-7; 11 nucleotides align to TRBD2. CDR1 and CDR2 from the germline V gene are DFQATT and SNEGSKA (reference sequence). V dropped 3 bases and J dropped 2; count of bases not matched to a gene: 9. This CDR3 has 16 amino acids. CDR3 region: CSASSPTSGTTYEQYF. CDR3 DNA: TGCAGTGCTAGCTCTCCGACTAGCGGGACTACCTACGAGCAGTACTTC.

The rearrangement joins TRBV20-1 to TRBJ2-1; 9 bases are a match to TRBD2. V gave up 0 bases and J gave up 5 bases; unmatched junction bases: 5. The CDR3 extends over 15 amino acids. The germline CDR1 and CDR2 sequences are DFQATT and SNEGSKA (reference sequence). The CDR3 is CSARDPSGNNNEQFF. The CDR3 coding sequence is TGCAGTGCTAGAGATCCTAGCGGGAACAACAATGAGCAGTTCTTC.

In its sample, this clonotype was seen a few times. The J gene is TRBJ2-6, the V gene TRBV9; D gene unclear. Per the germline V gene, CDR1 is SGDLS and CDR2 is YYNGEE. V was trimmed by 3 bases and J by 2 bases, leaving 15 bases between them. The CDR3 is 17 amino acids. CDR3 sequence (DNA): TGTGCCAGCAGCGCGAGCCCTTCGTCCCCTGGGGCCAACGTCCTGACTTTC. Its protein is CASSASPSSPGANVLTF.

The gene calls are TRBV29-1 and TRBJ2-5; D remains unclear. CDR1 is SQVTM, CDR2 ANQGSEA, per germline. V lost 2 bases to trimming and J lost 7 bases, with 14 bases between them. The CDR3 runs to 13 residues. The CDR3 reads CSVEILVGRTQYF. The DNA of the CDR3 is TGCAGCGTTGAAATTCTGGTCGGGCGGACCCAGTACTTC.

Ten or more counts support this clonotype. V usage is TRBV20-1 and J usage is TRBJ2-3, with D possibly being TRBD2 (5 bases). The CDR3 has 14 amino acids. Germline-derived CDR1 and CDR2 are DFQATT and SNEGSKA (reference sequence). The V end lost 1 base, the J end lost 4 bases, and 12 bases lay between the germline ends. The CDR3 DNA sequence: TGCAGTGCTAGAGGCACTAGTTTGCCAGATACGCAGTATTTT. Amino acids: CSARGTSLPDTQYF.

The V gene is TRBV11-2, the J gene TRBJ2-3; maybe TRBD2 (6 bases). V shed 5 bases and J shed 0 bases, with 12 bases lying between them. The CDR3 loop spans 15 amino acids. Per germline, CDR1 SGHAT and CDR2 FQNNGV. The CDR3 sequence: CASSTPGLSTDTQYF. In nucleotides, the CDR3 is TGTGCCAGCAGCACTCCGGGACTGAGCACAGATACGCAGTATTTT.

This clonotype was recorded at least ten times. J is TRBJ2-3 and V is TRBV5-1; D is unresolved. The CDR3 loop spans 14 amino acids. Per the germline V gene, CDR1 is SGHRS and CDR2 is YFSETQ. Trimming shortened V by 5 bases and J by 2 bases, and 12 bases separated the two germline ends. CDR3 bases: TGCGCCAGCAGTGACGGCGGACCCACAGATACGCAGTATTTT. Protein sequence: CASSDGGPTDTQYF.

A few counts support this clonotype. The chain links TRBV6-2 or TRBV6-3 to TRBJ2-1; 13 bases line up with TRBD2. The CDR3 is 15 residues long. V gave up 4 bases and J gave up 7 bases; unmatched junction bases: 4. Germline V CDR1 and CDR2: MNHEY, SVGEGT. CDR3 nucleotides: TGTGCCAGCAGTTTACTAGCGGGAGGGAAGAATGAGCAGTTCTTC. As protein: CASSLLAGGKNEQFF.

This clonotype occurred many times. J is TRBJ2-7 and V is TRBV2, with TRBD1 matching over 9 bases. Losses at the gene ends were 6 bases for V and 3 bases for J; bases not matched to a gene: 6. The CDR3 spans 14 residues. Germline V gives CDR1 SNHLY, CDR2 FYNNEI. CDR3 in amino acids: CASRRTGANYEQYF. CDR3 DNA: TGTGCCAGCAGGAGGACAGGGGCAAACTACGAGCAGTACTTC.

This clonotype was counted a few times. As DNA, the CDR3 is TGTGCCAGCTCCCCAGGAAGGGGCGGTGATACGCAGTATTTT. Residues: CASSPGRGGDTQYF. The chain couples TRBV18 to TRBJ2-3; tentatively, D is TRBD1 (5 bases). The CDR3 extends over 14 amino acids. Deletions cut 6 bases from V and 6 bases from J, with 16 bases between. Germline assignment: CDR1 KGHSH and CDR2 LQKENI.

This clonotype was seen many times. V and J are TRBV12-3 or TRBV12-4 and TRBJ1-5, with D possibly matching TRBD1 (6 bases). The CDR3 spans 15 residues. Trimming stripped 5 bases from V and 2 bases from J, with 13 bases between. The CDR3 spells CASSPTGFGNQPQHF. DNA of the CDR3: TGTGCCAGCAGTCCTACAGGGTTCGGCAATCAGCCCCAGCATTTT.

This clonotype came up once. A much larger clonotype is one base distant, so this may be a read error. The chain has TRBV6-1 and TRBJ2-1; 8 bases line up with TRBD1. This CDR3 is built from 14 residues. V gave up 8 bases and J gave up 8 bases; unmatched junction bases: 11. Germline lookup yields CDR1 MNHNS and CDR2 SASEGT. CDR3 nucleotide sequence: TGTGCCAGCGGCGACAGGGGCCTTTCCTATGAGCAGTTCTTC. It encodes CASGDRGLSYEQFF.

CDR3 loop: CASSLAAGTHTGELFF. The CDR3 DNA follows: TGTGCCAGCAGCTTAGCGGCGGGGACCCACACCGGGGAGCTGTTTTTT. The chain combines TRBV7-2 with TRBJ2-2, with D tentatively TRBD2 (6 bases). This CDR3 is 16 amino acids long. From germline, CDR1 is SGHTA and CDR2 FQGNSA. Deletions cut 0 bases from V and 3 bases from J, with 11 bases between. Full variable domain (remainder filled in from reference TRBV7-2 and TRBJ2-2): GAGVSQSPSNKVTEKGKDVELRCDPISGHTALYWYRQSLGQGLEFLIYFQGNSAPDKSGLPSDRFSAERTGGSVSTLTIQRTQQEDSAVYLCASSLAAGTHTGELFFGEGSRLTVL.

V usage is TRBV29-1 and J usage is TRBJ2-1; TRBD2 aligns across 13 bases. J was trimmed by 8 bases and V by 4 bases; bases with no gene match: 5. The CDR3 runs 14 residues. CDR1 SQVTM and CDR2 ANQGSEA come from the germline V gene. The CDR3 spells CSVAGTSGVYEQFF. As DNA, the CDR3 is TGCAGCGTTGCCGGGACTAGCGGGGTATATGAGCAGTTCTTC.